These 29 T cell receptor beta chains came from one sample sequenced in a study of cytotoxic CD8 clonotypes in ibrutinib-treated CLL. The assay was immunoSEQ multiplex PCR, and TCRdb's table has in-frame clones only and misses some. The data hold 100,000 to 150,000 clones, with approximately 85% observed a single time. Sequenced here: PBMCs, sampled after 24 months of ibrutinib treatment. Receptors were obtained from a human donor with chronic lymphocytic leukemia.

This rearrangement joins TRBV7-2 to TRBJ2-3, with 12 nucleotides matching TRBD2. The germline CDR1 and CDR2 sequences are SGHTA and FQGNSA. The trim removed 3 bases at V and 6 bases at J, leaving 4 bases unmatched. There are 15 residues in the CDR3. The CDR3 bases are TGTGCCAGCAGCTTTCTAGCGGGGGGGCTGGATACGCAGTATTTT. Its protein is CASSFLAGGLDTQYF.

The chain joins TRBV2 to TRBJ2-5; 9 positions agree with TRBD2. V lost 6 bases to trimming and J lost 3 bases; unmatched junction nucleotides: 2. CDR3 size: 13 residues. Germline V gene lookup returns CDR1 SNHLY and CDR2 FYNNEI. The CDR3 DNA sequence: TGTGCCAGCAGGAGCGGGGGGAAAGAGACCCAGTACTTC. Protein product: CASRSGGKETQYF.

The chain combines TRBV19 with TRBJ1-2; TRBD1 aligns across 9 bases. CDR3 length: 15 residues. With 5 bases clipped from V and 5 bases from J, the junction kept 9 bases outside the gene matches. Germline CDR1 and CDR2: LNHDA and SQIVND (reference sequence). The CDR3 nucleotides are TGTGCCAGTAGTTCCCAAGGGACAGGGAGGTATGGCTACACCTTC. Translating gives CASSSQGTGRYGYTF.

The sample holds one count of this clone. The chain links TRBV19 to TRBJ1-1, with D hard to call. The CDR3 is made up of 14 amino acids. Trimming pared 3 bases from V and 0 bases from J, leaving 8 bases between. Germline CDR1 reads LNHDA; CDR2 reads SQIVND (reference sequence). CDR3 nucleotides: TGTGCCAGTAGTATTCCACAGATGAACACTGAAGCTTTCTTT. Translated: CASSIPQMNTEAFF.

The chain links TRBV5-8 to TRBJ2-3; D might be TRBD1 (5 bases). The CDR3 has 14 residues. V was trimmed by 0 bases and J by 6 bases, leaving 11 bases between them. CDR1 is SGHTS and CDR2 is YDEGEE in the germline V gene. The CDR3 sequence is CASSLDRMPDTQYF. The CDR3 nucleotides are TGTGCCAGCAGCTTGGACAGGATGCCCGATACGCAGTATTTT.

This clone was seen once. The rearrangement links TRBV15 to TRBJ1-4; D call uncertain. CDR3 length: 13 residues. Germline lookup yields CDR1 LNHNV and CDR2 YYDKDF (reference sequence). Trimming cost V 0 bases and J 10 bases, with 9 bases left between them. The CDR3: CATSRDSIGKLFF. For the CDR3, the DNA is TGTGCCACCAGCAGAGATAGTATCGGAAAACTGTTTTTT.

This chain joins TRBV4-3 and TRBJ2-1, with 8 bases lining up with TRBD2. Trimming at V came to 0 bases and at J to 6 bases, leaving 10 bases not matched to a gene. The CDR3 has 17 residues. Germline V gene sequence: CDR1 LGHNA, CDR2 YSLEER. CDR3 region: CASSQDRSGGRSNEQFF. The CDR3 coding sequence is TGCGCCAGCAGCCAAGATAGGTCGGGAGGGCGTAGCAATGAGCAGTTCTTC.

The CDR3 loop reads CATSHDQGAEYF. DNA for the CDR3: TGTGCCACCAGCCACGACCAGGGGGCGGAGTACTTC. The chain has TRBV15 and TRBJ2-7; TRBD1 agrees at 8 bases. This CDR3 is 12 amino acids long. Per the germline V gene, CDR1 is LNHNV and CDR2 is YYDKDF (reference sequence). With V trimmed by 5 bases and J by 11 bases, 8 bases remained unmatched.

The rearrangement uses TRBV12-5 and TRBJ1-1, with D tentatively TRBD1 (6 bases). Germline V CDR1 and CDR2: LGHNT, FRNRAP. The CDR3 sequence is 17 residues long. Trimming removed 0 bases from V and 1 base from J, with 15 bases in between. CDR3 amino acids: CASGLVQGRASNTEAFF. The CDR3 coding sequence is TGTGCTAGTGGTTTGGTACAGGGTAGAGCATCGAACACTGAAGCTTTCTTT.

The chain uses TRBV11-1 and TRBJ2-3, with a tentative D call TRBD2 (7 bases). The germline V gene encodes CDR1 SGHAT and CDR2 FQDESV (reference sequence). V lost 6 bases, J lost 4 bases, and 14 bases lay in between. The CDR3 extends over 14 amino acids. Here the CDR3 reads CASSQGGGSDTQYF. The CDR3 DNA reads TGTGCCAGCAGTCAAGGGGGGGGTTCAGATACGCAGTATTTT.

The sample holds one count of this clone. This chain connects TRBV18 to TRBJ2-7, with D possibly matching TRBD1 (7 bases). V gave up 5 bases and J gave up 8 bases, with 19 bases separating them. This CDR3 comprises 14 residues. From germline, CDR1 is KGHSH and CDR2 LQKENI. CDR3 protein: CASSKGPGDSQQYF. The CDR3 DNA reads TGTGCCAGCTCAAAGGGCCCGGGGGACAGCCAGCAGTACTTC.

This chain joins TRBV2 and TRBJ2-1; perhaps TRBD1 as D (5 bases). The CDR3 loop spans 13 amino acids. V gave up 4 bases and J gave up 6 bases, with 10 bases separating them. The germline gives CDR1 SNHLY, CDR2 FYNNEI. The CDR3 loop reads CASSGQPPNEQFF. In DNA, the CDR3 is TGTGCCAGCAGTGGACAGCCGCCCAATGAGCAGTTCTTC.

This clone came up once. The chain uses TRBV6-5 and TRBJ1-1; tentative D call: TRBD1 (5 bases). The germline gives CDR1 MNHEY, CDR2 SVGAGI. This CDR3 has 15 residues. Deletions cut 5 bases from V and 5 bases from J, with 18 bases between. As DNA, the CDR3 is TGTGCCAGCAGTCCCTTGGGGGGGAGGTTTACTGAAGCTTTCTTT. It codes for CASSPLGGRFTEAFF.

In nucleotides, the CDR3 is TGTGCCAGCAGCCAAGACCAACGGGACATCCGAAATCAGCCCCAGCATTTT. It yields the protein CASSQDQRDIRNQPQHF. This chain links TRBV4-2 with TRBJ1-5; D possibly corresponds to TRBD1 (6 bases). The V gene lost 0 bases and the J gene lost 4 bases, with 16 bases spanning the gap. The CDR3 loop spans 17 amino acids. Looked up from germline, CDR1 is LGHNA and CDR2 is YNFKEQ.

The rearrangement joins TRBV7-9 to TRBJ2-2, with D perhaps given as TRBD1 or TRBD2 (6 bases each). V was cut by 5 bases and J by 5 bases, with 18 bases left in between. Germline lookup yields CDR1 SEHNR and CDR2 FQNEAQ (reference sequence). The CDR3 contains 16 residues. Here the CDR3 DNA reads TGTGCCAGCAGCCCAAGGGGGGTGGTGGAGACCGGGGAGCTGTTTTTT. This encodes CASSPRGVVETGELFF. Together with reference TRBV7-9 and TRBJ2-2, the CDR3 gives the full variable domain: DTGVSQNPRHKITKRGQNVTFRCDPISEHNRLYWYRQTLGQGPEFLTYFQNEAQLEKSRLLSDRFSAERPKGSFSTLEIQRTEQGDSAMYLCASSPRGVVETGELFFGEGSRLTVL.

The rearrangement links TRBV28 to TRBJ2-5, with TRBD1 matching 8 bases. The V gene end was trimmed by 6 bases and the J gene end by 1 base; junction bases not matched to a gene: 1. The CDR3 totals 13 residues. Germline CDR1 reads MDHEN; CDR2 reads SYDVKM. CDR3 sequence: CASRTGGQETQYF. In DNA, the CDR3 is TGTGCCAGCAGAACAGGGGGCCAAGAGACCCAGTACTTC.

The chain couples TRBV5-6 to TRBJ1-1, with D possibly being TRBD1 (5 bases). V gave up 6 bases and J gave up 1 base, with 16 bases separating them. CDR3 length: 15 residues. CDR1 is SGHDT and CDR2 is YYEEEE in the germline V gene. The CDR3 DNA is TGTGCCAGCAACGGCTGGGGCAGCGCGAACACTGAAGCTTTCTTT. Amino acids: CASNGWGSANTEAFF.

The genes are TRBV7-2 and TRBJ1-1; D is possibly TRBD1 (6 bases). Between the trimmed V and J ends, which lost 0 bases and 0 bases, there was a span of 11 bases. The CDR3 has 16 amino acids. Germline V gene sequence: CDR1 SGHTA, CDR2 FQGNSA. This CDR3 reads CASSLAGQGMNTEAFF. The CDR3 DNA is TGTGCCAGCAGCTTAGCTGGCCAGGGGATGAACACTGAAGCTTTCTTT.

The rearrangement uses TRBV5-1 and TRBJ2-4; D possibly corresponds to TRBD1 (6 bases). The germline CDR1 and CDR2 sequences are SGHRS and YFSETQ. CDR3 length: 13 residues. V shed 4 bases and J shed 3 bases, with 8 bases lying between them. The CDR3 here is CASSADSKNIQYF. The CDR3 DNA sequence: TGCGCCAGCAGCGCGGACAGCAAAAACATTCAGTACTTC.

The chain combines TRBV28 with TRBJ2-2, with D possibly being TRBD1 (6 bases). The germline V gene encodes CDR1 MDHEN and CDR2 SYDVKM. The length of the CDR3 is 17 residues. Trimming shortened V by 5 bases and J by 6 bases, and 22 bases separated the two germline ends. For the CDR3, the DNA is TGTGCCAGCAGTCCTCAGACGGGACAAAGAGCGGCCGGGGAGCTGTTTTTT. Translated: CASSPQTGQRAAGELFF.

This chain joins TRBV5-3 and TRBJ2-7, with D maybe TRBD1 (6 bases). TRBV5-3 has ORF status, its function being uncertain. V dropped 7 bases and J dropped 2 bases, with 16 bases sitting between them. The CDR3 runs to 14 residues. The CDR3 nucleotides are TGTGCCAGAGCGGTGGGGGCGCCCCCCTACGAGCAGTACTTC. Translating gives CARAVGAPPYEQYF.

The chain is built from TRBV9 and TRBJ1-1; D not resolved. The V gene's germline CDR1 is SGDLS and CDR2 YYNGEE. This CDR3 contains 14 residues. Trimming removed 0 bases from V and 6 bases from J, with 12 bases in between. The CDR3 here is CASSVGAGSSEAFF. Written as DNA, the CDR3 is TGTGCCAGCAGCGTAGGGGCGGGTAGCTCTGAAGCTTTCTTT.

The chain links TRBV7-9 to TRBJ2-6; 9 bases align to TRBD1. V lost 0 bases to trimming and J lost 2 bases; unmatched junction nucleotides: 5. This CDR3 region has 18 residues. From germline, CDR1 is SEHNR and CDR2 FQNEAQ (reference sequence). CDR3: CASSLAGTGKAGANVLTF. The DNA of the CDR3 is TGTGCCAGCAGCTTAGCCGGGACAGGGAAGGCTGGGGCCAACGTCCTGACTTTC.

The chain uses TRBV27 and TRBJ2-7; no firm D call. The V gene's germline CDR1 is MNHEY and CDR2 SMNVEV (reference sequence). The CDR3 loop spans 12 amino acids. V was trimmed by 5 bases and J by 1 base, leaving 6 bases between them. The CDR3 region has the DNA TGTGCCAGCAGTGGAGCTTCCTACGAGCAGTACTTC. Encoded protein: CASSGASYEQYF.

This chain connects TRBV5-1 to TRBJ2-7; TRBD2 agrees at 8 bases. There are 16 residues in the CDR3. After removal of 1 base from V and 7 bases from J, the junction contained 13 bases not matched to a gene. Germline V CDR1 and CDR2: SGHRS, YFSETQ. The CDR3 loop reads CASSLREGGAGSEQYF. CDR3 DNA sequence: TGCGCCAGCAGCTTGCGGGAGGGGGGCGCGGGAAGTGAGCAGTACTTC.

The V gene is TRBV4-2, the J gene TRBJ2-2; 8 bases fit TRBD2. CDR1 and CDR2 (germline): LGHNA, YNFKEQ. This CDR3 comprises 17 residues. The J segment lost 1 base and the V segment lost 0 bases, leaving 4 bases of the junction unmatched. In DNA form, the CDR3 reads TGTGCCAGCAGCCAAGATGGGCTAGCGGGGAACACCGGGGAGCTGTTTTTT. It encodes CASSQDGLAGNTGELFF.

V and J are TRBV15 and TRBJ2-7; D possibly corresponds to TRBD2 (6 bases). The CDR3 is 19 amino acids. V lost 0 bases and J 3 bases, leaving 24 bases between the germline ends. The germline V gene encodes CDR1 LNHNV and CDR2 YYDKDF (reference sequence). CDR3 sequence: CATSRDKNWWRDPDYEQYF. Written as DNA, the CDR3 is TGTGCCACCAGCAGAGATAAAAATTGGTGGCGGGACCCCGACTACGAGCAGTACTTC. Full variable domain (outside the CDR3, taken from reference TRBV15 and TRBJ2-7): DAMVIQNPRYQVTQFGKPVTLSCSQTLNHNVMYWYQQKSSQAPKLLFHYYDKDFNNEADTPDNFQSRRPNTSFCFLDIRSPGLGDTAMYLCATSRDKNWWRDPDYEQYFGPGTRLTVT.

V usage is TRBV18 and J usage is TRBJ1-4; 10 nucleotides match TRBD1. The germline V gene has CDR1 KGHSH and CDR2 LQKENI. The V gene end was trimmed by 0 bases and the J gene end by 7 bases; junction bases not matched to a gene: 2. The CDR3 covers 15 residues. The CDR3: CASSPPGQGFEKLFF. The CDR3 nucleotides are TGTGCCAGCTCACCACCGGGACAGGGGTTTGAAAAACTGTTTTTT.

J is TRBJ2-7 and V is TRBV28; tentative D call: TRBD2 (7 bases). V lost 8 bases and J lost 3, with 17 bases in between. Germline assignment: CDR1 MDHEN and CDR2 SYDVKM. The CDR3 extends over 14 amino acids. CDR3 DNA: TGTGCCAGCCGAGGGGGGGGTCTTTACTACGAGCAGTACTTC. Translated, it gives CASRGGGLYYEQYF.